This is a list of T cell receptor beta chains from one sample in a study of T cell repertoires in cytomegalovirus infection. TCRdb redid the calling of the reads with MiXCR, one entry per CDR3 protein. The top ten clones hold approximately 15% of a sample with 290,000 or so distinct CDR3 sequences, roughly a quarter of them seen once. Material for sequencing was PBMCs. The receptors shown here come from a human donor in good health (CMV status not recorded). Some clones in this sample may be carry-over from other donors' samples. The conserved cysteine and the conserved F or W are not part of the CDR3 here.

j_gene | v_gene | CDR3aa
TRBJ2-7 | TRBV18 | ASSPGQVGEQY
TRBJ2-3 | TRBV11-2 | ASSDGQGADTQY
TRBJ1-4 | TRBV7-2 | ASSLTSPGTGVEKLF
TRBJ1-4 | TRBV2 | ASTIRTGGLDEKLF
TRBJ2-5 | TRBV7-2 | ASSSRAAKETQY
TRBJ2-3 | TRBV20-1 | SGVGSGTSTDTQY
TRBJ1-1 | TRBV20-1 | SARPNSGAIEAF
TRBJ2-1 | TRBV11-2 | ASSPRGSADPYEQF
TRBJ1-3 | TRBV7-2 | ASSLVRGLGNTIY
TRBJ2-1 | TRBV5-1 | ASSLATVNEQF
TRBJ2-7 | TRBV7-3 | ASSEGQSYEQY
TRBJ1-1 | TRBV20-1 | SAPKGTGDTEAF
TRBJ2-7 | TRBV6-5 | ASSSRGERDRYEQY
TRBJ2-1 | TRBV7-9 | ASIENGF
TRBJ1-5 | TRBV19 | ASSTLHSLSNQPQR
TRBJ1-2 | TRBV11-2 | ASSHGTGVYGYT
TRBJ1-6 | TRBV7-2 | ASSPGTIYNSPLH
TRBJ2-5 | TRBV5-1 | ASSNTGTLGETQY
TRBJ2-3 | TRBV5-1 | ASSLYTGGDTQY
TRBJ2-1 | TRBV11-2 | ASSPKGGSDYNEQF
TRBJ2-1 | TRBV7-2 | ASSLAVGTVYNEQF
TRBJ1-2 | TRBV2 | ASSDNLSGGYT
TRBJ2-1 | TRBV5-1 | ASSLAWAEQF
TRBJ1-2 | TRBV7-2 | ASSFRVPQGLHYGYT
TRBJ1-6 | TRBV5-4 | ASSPQKGLNSPLH
TRBJ2-7 | TRBV20-1 | SAREGGLGYEQY
TRBJ2-4 | TRBV7-6 | ASSSPRTGNIQY
TRBJ2-1 | TRBV29-1 | SVGQVRGNNEQF
TRBJ1-1 | TRBV28 | ASSPTGTGITEAF
TRBJ1-2 | TRBV6-1 | ASSEYGTDYGYT
TRBJ1-1 | TRBV4-1 | ASSQTGVNTEAF
TRBJ1-4 | TRBV27 | ASSPAVGFGEKLF
TRBJ1-1 | TRBV7-2 | ASSLVVSSDEAF
TRBJ2-7 | TRBV7-2 | ASSPTGGSAYEQY
TRBJ2-5 | TRBV7-2 | ASSLATSRETQY
TRBJ1-1 | TRBV2 | ASRQGSVTEAF
TRBJ2-3 | TRBV7-2 | ASSLGGLATDTQY
TRBJ2-6 | TRBV12-3/TRBV12-4 | ASSRPGTAGSGANVLT